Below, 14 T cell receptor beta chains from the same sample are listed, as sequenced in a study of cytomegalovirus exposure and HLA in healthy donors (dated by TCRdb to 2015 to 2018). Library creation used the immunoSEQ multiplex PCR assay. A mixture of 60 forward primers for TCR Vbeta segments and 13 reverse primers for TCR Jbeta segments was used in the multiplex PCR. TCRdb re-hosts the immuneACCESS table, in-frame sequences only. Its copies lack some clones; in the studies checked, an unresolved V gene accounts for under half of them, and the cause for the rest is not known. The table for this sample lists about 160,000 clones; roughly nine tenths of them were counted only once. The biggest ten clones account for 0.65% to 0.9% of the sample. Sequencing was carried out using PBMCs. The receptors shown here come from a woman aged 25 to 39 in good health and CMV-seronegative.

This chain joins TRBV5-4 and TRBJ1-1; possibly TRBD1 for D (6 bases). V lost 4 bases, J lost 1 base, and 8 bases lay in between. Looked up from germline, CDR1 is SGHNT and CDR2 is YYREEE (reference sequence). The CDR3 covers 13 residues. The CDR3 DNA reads TGTGCCAGCAGCCGGACAGCGAACACTGAAGCTTTCTTT. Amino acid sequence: CASSRTANTEAFF.

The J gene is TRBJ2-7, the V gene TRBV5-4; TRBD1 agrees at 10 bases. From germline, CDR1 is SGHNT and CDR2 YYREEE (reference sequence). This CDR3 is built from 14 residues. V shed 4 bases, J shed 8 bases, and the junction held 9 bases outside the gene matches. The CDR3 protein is CASSLPGQGPQQYF. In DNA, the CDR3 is TGTGCCAGCAGCCTACCGGGACAGGGGCCACAGCAGTACTTC.

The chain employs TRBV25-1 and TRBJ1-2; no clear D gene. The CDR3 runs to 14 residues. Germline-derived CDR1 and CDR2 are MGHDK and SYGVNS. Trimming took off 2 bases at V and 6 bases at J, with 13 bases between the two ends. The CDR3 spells CASSENARSDGYTF. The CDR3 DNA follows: TGTGCCAGCAGTGAAAATGCCAGGTCAGATGGCTACACCTTC.

The CDR3 region is CASSLIAGGSTDTQYF. In nucleotides, the CDR3 is TGTGCCAGCAGCTTAATAGCGGGGGGGAGCACAGATACGCAGTATTTT. The rearrangement joins TRBV7-6 to TRBJ2-3, with TRBD2 matching 11 bases. The CDR3 runs to 16 residues. CDR1 and CDR2 from the germline V gene are SGHVS and FNYEAQ. Unmatched junction bases numbered 1, after V lost 2 bases and J lost 0 bases.

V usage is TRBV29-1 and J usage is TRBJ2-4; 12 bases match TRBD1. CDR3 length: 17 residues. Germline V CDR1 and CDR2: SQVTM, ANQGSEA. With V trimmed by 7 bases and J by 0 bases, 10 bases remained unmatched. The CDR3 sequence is CSAWDRGRLGAKNIQYF. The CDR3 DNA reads TGCAGCGCCTGGGACAGGGGGCGATTAGGAGCCAAAAACATTCAGTACTTC.

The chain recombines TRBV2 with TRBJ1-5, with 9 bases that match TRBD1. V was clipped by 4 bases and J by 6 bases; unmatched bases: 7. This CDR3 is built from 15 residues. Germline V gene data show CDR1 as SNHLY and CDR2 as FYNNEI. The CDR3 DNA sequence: TGTGCCAGCAGTGTTCTGGACAGGGGTAGTCAGCCCCAGCATTTT. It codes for CASSVLDRGSQPQHF.

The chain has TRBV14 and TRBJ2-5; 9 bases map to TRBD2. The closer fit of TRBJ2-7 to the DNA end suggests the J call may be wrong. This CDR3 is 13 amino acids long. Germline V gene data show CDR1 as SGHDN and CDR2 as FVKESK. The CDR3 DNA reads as TGTGCCAGCAGCCTTAGCGGGAGATACGAGCAGTACTTC. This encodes CASSLSGRYEQYF.

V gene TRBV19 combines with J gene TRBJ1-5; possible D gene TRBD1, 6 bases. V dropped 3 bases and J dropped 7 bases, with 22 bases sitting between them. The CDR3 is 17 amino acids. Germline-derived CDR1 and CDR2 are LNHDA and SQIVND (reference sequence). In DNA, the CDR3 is TGTGCCAGTAGTATCTTGCACAGGGCCCGCCTTGGGCAGCCCCAGCATTTT. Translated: CASSILHRARLGQPQHF.

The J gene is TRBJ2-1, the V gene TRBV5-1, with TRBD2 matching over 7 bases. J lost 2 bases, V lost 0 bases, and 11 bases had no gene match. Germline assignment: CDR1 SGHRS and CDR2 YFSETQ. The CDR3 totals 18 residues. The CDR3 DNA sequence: TGCGCCAGCAGCTTGGGTCGGGGCGGGAGTGGCGCCTACAATGAGCAGTTCTTC. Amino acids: CASSLGRGGSGAYNEQFF. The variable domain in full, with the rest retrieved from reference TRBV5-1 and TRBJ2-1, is KAGVTQTPRYLIKTRGQQVTLSCSPISGHRSVSWYQQTPGQGLQFLFEYFSETQRNKGNFPGRFSGRQFSNSRSEMNVSTLELGDSALYLCASSLGRGGSGAYNEQFFGPGTRLTVL.

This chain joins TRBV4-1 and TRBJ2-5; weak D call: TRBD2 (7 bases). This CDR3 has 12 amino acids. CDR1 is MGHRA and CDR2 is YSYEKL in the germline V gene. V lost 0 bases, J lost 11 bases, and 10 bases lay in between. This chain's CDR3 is CASSQEGGEQYF. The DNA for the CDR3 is TGCGCCAGCAGCCAAGAAGGGGGGGAGCAGTACTTC.

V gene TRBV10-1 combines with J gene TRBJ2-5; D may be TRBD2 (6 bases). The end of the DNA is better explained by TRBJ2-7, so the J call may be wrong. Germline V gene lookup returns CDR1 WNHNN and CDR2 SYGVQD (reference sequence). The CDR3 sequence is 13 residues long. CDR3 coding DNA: TGCGCCAGCAGTGAGTCCGGGGGAAGCGAGCAGTACTTC. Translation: CASSESGGSEQYF.

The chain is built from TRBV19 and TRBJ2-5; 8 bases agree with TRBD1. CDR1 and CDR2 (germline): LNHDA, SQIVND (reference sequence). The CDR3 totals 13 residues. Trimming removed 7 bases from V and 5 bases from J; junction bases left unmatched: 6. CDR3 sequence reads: CASTGQGRETQYF. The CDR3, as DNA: TGTGCCAGTACCGGACAGGGACGGGAGACCCAGTACTTC.

The CDR3 spells CASSPRTGYGYTF. The CDR3 nucleotides read TGTGCCAGCAGTCCCCGGACAGGGTATGGCTACACCTTC. This chain links TRBV6-5 with TRBJ1-2; 8 bases map to TRBD1. Germline trimming cut 5 bases from V and 5 bases from J; bases unmatched to any gene: 4. Looked up from germline, CDR1 is MNHEY and CDR2 is SVGAGI. This CDR3 spans 13 amino acids.

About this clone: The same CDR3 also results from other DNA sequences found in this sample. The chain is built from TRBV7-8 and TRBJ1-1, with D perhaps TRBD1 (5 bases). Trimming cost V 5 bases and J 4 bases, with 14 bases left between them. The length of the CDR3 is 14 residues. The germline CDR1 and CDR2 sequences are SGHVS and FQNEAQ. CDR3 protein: CASSLSSGVTEAFF. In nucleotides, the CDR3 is TGTGCCAGCAGCCTATCCTCGGGGGTCACTGAAGCTTTCTTT.